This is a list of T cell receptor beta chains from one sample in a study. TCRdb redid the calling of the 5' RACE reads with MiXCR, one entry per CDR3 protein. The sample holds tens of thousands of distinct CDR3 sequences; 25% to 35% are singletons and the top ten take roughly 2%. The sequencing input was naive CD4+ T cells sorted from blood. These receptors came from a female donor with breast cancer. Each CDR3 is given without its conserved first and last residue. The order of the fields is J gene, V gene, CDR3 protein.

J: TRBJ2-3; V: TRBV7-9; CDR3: ASTPGQLPDTQY
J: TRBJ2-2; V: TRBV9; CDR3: ASSDPNTGELF
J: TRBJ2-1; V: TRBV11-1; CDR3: AITAGSLRDEQF
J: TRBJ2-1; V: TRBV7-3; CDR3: ASSLVGTTSSNEQF
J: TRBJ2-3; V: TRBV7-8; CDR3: ASSKGRGLDTQY
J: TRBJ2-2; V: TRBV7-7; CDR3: ASSFDANTGELF
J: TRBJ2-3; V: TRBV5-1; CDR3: ASKPTSGGTDTQY
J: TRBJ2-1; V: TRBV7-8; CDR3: ASRPDTQGYNEQF
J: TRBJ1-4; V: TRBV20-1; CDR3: SASGQVPFEKLF
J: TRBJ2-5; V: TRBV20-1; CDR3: SAPVKETQY
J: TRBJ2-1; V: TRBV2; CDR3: ASSLGAAYNEQF
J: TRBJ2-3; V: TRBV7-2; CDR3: ASSPWTSDTDTQY
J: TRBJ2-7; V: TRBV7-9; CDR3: ASNKAGSVKQY
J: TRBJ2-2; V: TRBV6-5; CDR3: ASRTLAPGELF
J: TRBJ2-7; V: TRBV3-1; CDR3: ASSQDPASGPYEQY
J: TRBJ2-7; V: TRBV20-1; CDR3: STDSKIDGIGQY
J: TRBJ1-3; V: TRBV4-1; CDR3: ASSQVMGASLGNTIY
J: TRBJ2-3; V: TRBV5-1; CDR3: ASRDSRGTPQC
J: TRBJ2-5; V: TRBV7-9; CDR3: ASLPRGGLAGDTQETQY
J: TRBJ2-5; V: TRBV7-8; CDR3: ASSSRDSQETQY
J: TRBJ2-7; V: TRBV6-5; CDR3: ASSYDRGAEQY
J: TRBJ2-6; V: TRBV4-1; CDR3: ASGQVSSSGANVLT
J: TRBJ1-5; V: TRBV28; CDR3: ASSAPGQGIFNQPQH
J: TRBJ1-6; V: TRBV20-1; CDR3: SARGPSIGDSPLH
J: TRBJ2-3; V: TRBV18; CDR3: ASSPDRGRTDTQY
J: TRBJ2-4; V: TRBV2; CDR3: ASSGVSYIQY
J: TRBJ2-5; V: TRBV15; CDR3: ATSRVGEETQY
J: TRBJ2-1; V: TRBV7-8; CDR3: ASSPHRLRGDRNEQF
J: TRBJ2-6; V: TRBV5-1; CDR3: ASSEGSGANVLT
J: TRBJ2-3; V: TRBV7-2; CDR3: ASRSQSRDRGEDTQY
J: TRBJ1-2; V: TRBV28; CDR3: VGGRYRYT
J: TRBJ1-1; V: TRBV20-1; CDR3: SGQGMNTEAF
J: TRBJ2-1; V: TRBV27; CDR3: ASLPLVHNYNEQF
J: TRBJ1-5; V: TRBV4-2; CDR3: ASSQEVSGSWPQH
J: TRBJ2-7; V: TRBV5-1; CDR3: ASRKGVAGGMSSYEQY
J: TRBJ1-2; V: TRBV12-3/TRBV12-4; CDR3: ASSTQGRRGYGYT
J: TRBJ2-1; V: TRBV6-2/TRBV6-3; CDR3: ASRPRGNPYNEQF
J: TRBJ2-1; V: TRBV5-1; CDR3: ASSVGRNEQF
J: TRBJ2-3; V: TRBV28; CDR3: ASSLVGLEEGTQY
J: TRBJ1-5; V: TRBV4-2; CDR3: ASSQDDERNQPQH